Listed here are 27 T cell receptor beta chains from one sample, sequenced in a study of cytomegalovirus exposure and HLA in healthy donors. With 60 Vbeta and 13 Jbeta primers, the PCR was carried out. The assay was immunoSEQ multiplex PCR, and TCRdb's table has in-frame clones only and misses some. The sample has 210,000 or so clones; roughly 85% are singletons. Material for sequencing was PBMCs. These receptors all stem from a girl under 10 years old in good health and CMV-seronegative.

The genes are TRBV30 and TRBJ2-1, with D unclear. Germline V gene lookup returns CDR1 GTSNPN and CDR2 SVGIG (reference sequence). The CDR3 has 12 residues. Trimming left V 0 bases short and J 10 bases short, with 10 bases between. The CDR3 is CAWSVLSWEQFF. In nucleotides, the CDR3 is TGTGCCTGGAGTGTACTAAGCTGGGAGCAGTTCTTC.

V usage is TRBV29-1 and J usage is TRBJ1-2; 7 bases are a match to TRBD1. From germline, CDR1 is SQVTM and CDR2 ANQGSEA. The CDR3 totals 14 residues. Unmatched junction bases numbered 8, after V lost 1 base and J lost 6 bases. The CDR3, as DNA: TGCAGCGTTGAAGCCCCGACAGGGCCCAATGGCTACACCTTC. This translates into CSVEAPTGPNGYTF.

The chain is built from TRBV2 and TRBJ2-3; D may be TRBD2 (6 bases). The ends were cut back, 6 bases at V and 6 bases at J, with 16 bases in the middle. Germline CDR1 reads SNHLY; CDR2 reads FYNNEI. The CDR3 extends over 14 amino acids. The CDR3 sequence: CASRRLGVADTQYF. In DNA form, the CDR3 reads TGTGCCAGCAGGAGACTAGGGGTGGCCGATACGCAGTATTTT.

V is TRBV7-2 and J is TRBJ2-7; D gene ambiguous. CDR1 and CDR2 (germline): SGHTA, FQGNSA. The CDR3 is made up of 15 amino acids. The V gene lost 2 bases and the J gene lost 0 bases, with 11 bases spanning the gap. Here the CDR3 DNA reads TGTGCCAGCAGCTTATCAGTTATAAGCTCCTACGAGCAGTACTTC. It yields the protein CASSLSVISSYEQYF. Full variable domain (outside the CDR3, taken from reference TRBV7-2 and TRBJ2-7): GAGVSQSPSNKVTEKGKDVELRCDPISGHTALYWYRQSLGQGLEFLIYFQGNSAPDKSGLPSDRFSAERTGGSVSTLTIQRTQQEDSAVYLCASSLSVISSYEQYFGPGTRLTVT.

The rearrangement joins TRBV10-3 to TRBJ1-1; D not resolved. The CDR3 runs 14 residues. Trimming shortened V by 4 bases and J by 7 bases, and 16 bases separated the two germline ends. CDR1 is ENHRY, CDR2 SYGVKD, per germline. The CDR3, as DNA: TGTGCCATCAGTGGCGGGCCCCCCGAAGGTGAAGCTTTCTTT. This codes for CAISGGPPEGEAFF.

The chain joins TRBV27 to TRBJ2-4, with D tentatively TRBD2 (5 bases). This CDR3 is built from 13 residues. The V end was cut by 5 bases, the J end by 11 bases, with 16 bases between. Germline V gene sequence: CDR1 MNHEY, CDR2 SMNVEV (reference sequence). The CDR3 is CASSITRRWVQYF. The CDR3 DNA is TGTGCCAGCAGTATTACTAGGCGGTGGGTTCAGTACTTC.

The chain employs TRBV6-1 and TRBJ2-5, with a weak D call TRBD2 (6 bases). Germline V gene sequence: CDR1 MNHNS, CDR2 SASEGT. The ends were cut back, 1 base at V and 5 bases at J, with 17 bases in the middle. The CDR3 runs 16 residues. DNA for the CDR3: TGTGCCAGCAGTGAAGTGCGGGGAGCCGGTGAGGAGACCCAGTACTTC. Its translation: CASSEVRGAGEETQYF.

This chain links TRBV30 with TRBJ2-5; 9 bases align to TRBD2. The tail of the sequence fits TRBJ2-7 better, so the J call may be wrong. CDR3 length: 15 amino acids. Germline V lookup: CDR1 GTSNPN, CDR2 SVGIG (reference sequence). The CDR3 loop reads CAWSLSGGRSYEQYF. The CDR3, as DNA: TGTGCCTGGAGTCTAAGCGGGGGGCGGTCCTACGAGCAGTACTTC.

The chain has TRBV7-6 and TRBJ2-5; 7 bases match TRBD2. V lost 4 bases, J lost 9 bases, and 17 bases stayed unmatched. The germline gives CDR1 SGHVS, CDR2 FNYEAQ. The CDR3 has 16 residues. For the CDR3, the DNA is TGTGCCAGCAGCTCAGGATCCATTGGGGGAGGGGAGGCCCAGTACTTC. Translated: CASSSGSIGGGEAQYF.

The chain uses TRBV23-1 and TRBJ1-1; TRBD1 is a possible D gene (6 bases). TRBV23-1 is filed as an ORF, its function uncertain. V gave up 2 bases and J gave up 0 bases, with 16 bases separating them. This CDR3 region has 17 residues. The DNA of the CDR3 is TGCGCCAGCAGTCAAGAAGGGGGACCCGGGATGAACACTGAAGCTTTCTTT. This gives the protein CASSQEGGPGMNTEAFF.

The genes are TRBV19 and TRBJ2-5; the match to TRBD1 covers 9 bases. The V gene end was trimmed by 3 bases and the J gene end by 5 bases; junction bases not matched to a gene: 10. The CDR3 runs 16 residues. CDR1 and CDR2 (germline): LNHDA, SQIVND (reference sequence). The CDR3 DNA reads TGTGCCAGTAGTATTATCATGGGACAGGGTAGGGAGACCCAGTACTTC. Encoded protein: CASSIIMGQGRETQYF.

The DNA for the CDR3 is TGTGCCAGCAGTGACAGACTAGCGTCGCAGTACTTC. This translates into CASSDRLASQYF. The chain combines TRBV6-1 with TRBJ2-7, with 8 bases matching TRBD2. Germline V gene data show CDR1 as MNHNS and CDR2 as SASEGT. The CDR3 runs 12 residues. Trimming cost V 3 bases and J 9 bases; bases outside gene matches: 4.

The chain employs TRBV27 and TRBJ2-1, with 8 bases aligning to TRBD1. The CDR3 runs 16 residues. The germline V gene has CDR1 MNHEY and CDR2 SMNVEV (reference sequence). The ends lost 5 bases at V and 10 bases at J; junction bases unmatched: 16. CDR3 sequence: CASSQRTGIQFREQFF. CDR3 coding DNA: TGTGCCAGCAGTCAACGGACAGGGATACAGTTTAGGGAGCAGTTCTTC.

This clone appeared a few times. V gene TRBV5-1 combines with J gene TRBJ1-1, with D uncertain. This CDR3 spans 14 amino acids. The germline V and J ends were trimmed by 0 bases and 2 bases, with 8 bases remaining between them. The V gene's germline CDR1 is SGHRS and CDR2 YFSETQ. The CDR3 protein is CASSLEYGNTEAFF. The CDR3 DNA reads as TGCGCCAGCAGCTTGGAATACGGTAACACTGAAGCTTTCTTT. Complete variable domain (other parts from reference TRBV5-1 and TRBJ1-1): KAGVTQTPRYLIKTRGQQVTLSCSPISGHRSVSWYQQTPGQGLQFLFEYFSETQRNKGNFPGRFSGRQFSNSRSEMNVSTLELGDSALYLCASSLEYGNTEAFFGQGTRLTVV.

In its sample, this clone was seen once. V and J are TRBV5-4 and TRBJ2-1; 7 nucleotides align to TRBD1. Germline V CDR1 and CDR2: SGHNT, YYREEE (reference sequence). The junction had 10 bases not matched to a gene; V was cut back by 4 bases and J by 6 bases. The CDR3 has 15 residues. CDR3 sequence reads: CASSIGTVGRNEQFF. CDR3 sequence (DNA): TGTGCCAGCAGCATAGGGACAGTCGGACGCAATGAGCAGTTCTTC.

The chain couples TRBV7-6 to TRBJ2-7; D gene unclear. Germline V CDR1 and CDR2: SGHVS, FNYEAQ. V was clipped by 0 bases and J by 3 bases, with 6 bases between them. The CDR3 runs 13 residues. The CDR3 loop is CASSLANSYEQYF. In DNA form, the CDR3 reads TGTGCCAGCAGCTTAGCGAACAGCTACGAGCAGTACTTC.

V and J are TRBV5-1 and TRBJ2-1; 10 positions match TRBD2. This CDR3 comprises 14 residues. CDR1 SGHRS and CDR2 YFSETQ come from the germline V gene. Trimming took 3 bases from V and 9 from J; bases not matched to a gene: 6. The CDR3 DNA reads as TGCGCCAGCAGCTCCGGGACTAGCGCGCGTGAGCAGTTCTTC. It encodes CASSSGTSAREQFF.

The chain combines TRBV7-2 with TRBJ2-3, with D possibly being TRBD1 (5 bases). CDR3 length: 14 amino acids. Trimming stripped 2 bases from V and 6 bases from J, with 12 bases between. CDR1 SGHTA and CDR2 FQGNSA come from the germline V gene. CDR3 sequence: CASSLKGPADTQYF. CDR3 DNA: TGTGCCAGCAGCTTAAAGGGGCCGGCGGATACGCAGTATTTT.

The gene calls are TRBV19 and TRBJ2-7; a possible D gene is TRBD2 (5 bases). The V end lost 4 bases, the J end lost 6 bases, and 13 bases lay between the germline ends. The length of the CDR3 is 13 residues. CDR1 and CDR2 from the germline V gene are LNHDA and SQIVND (reference sequence). The DNA of the CDR3 is TGTGCCAGTAGTACCACGACTACCTCCGAGCAGTACTTC. Translated: CASSTTTTSEQYF.

The chain uses TRBV6-1 and TRBJ2-7; no clear D. CDR1 and CDR2 from the germline V gene are MNHNS and SASEGT. V lost 2 bases and J 2 bases, leaving 7 bases between the germline ends. This CDR3 has 13 residues. The CDR3 sequence is CASSEYSTYEQYF. Here the CDR3 DNA reads TGTGCCAGCAGTGAATACAGCACCTACGAGCAGTACTTC.

This chain joins TRBV4-1 and TRBJ2-7; 8 positions agree with TRBD2. With V trimmed by 1 base and J by 5 bases, 13 bases remained unmatched. The length of the CDR3 is 17 residues. CDR1 and CDR2 from the germline V gene are MGHRA and YSYEKL. The CDR3, as DNA: TGCGCCAGCAGCCAAGTCCTCCGACTAGCGCTCGGAGACGAGCAGTACTTC. Its translation is CASSQVLRLALGDEQYF.

This sequence joins TRBV10-3 and TRBJ1-1; TRBD1 might be the D (6 bases). Trimming pared 6 bases from V and 2 bases from J, leaving 10 bases between. The V gene's germline CDR1 is ENHRY and CDR2 SYGVKD. The CDR3 has 13 residues. CDR3 residues: CAISSRGNTEAFF. As DNA, the CDR3 is TGTGCCATCAGCAGCAGGGGAAACACTGAAGCTTTCTTT.

This clone occurred once. The rearrangement joins TRBV5-1 to TRBJ1-4; TRBD1 agrees at 7 bases. The ends lost 1 base at V and 8 bases at J; junction bases unmatched: 8. The germline gives CDR1 SGHRS, CDR2 YFSETQ. The CDR3 extends over 15 amino acids. The CDR3 sequence is CASSLSGIRGEKLFF. The DNA for the CDR3 is TGCGCCAGCAGCTTGTCAGGGATCAGGGGGGAAAAACTGTTTTTT.

This chain connects TRBV2 to TRBJ2-7; 8 bases agree with TRBD1. CDR1 and CDR2 (germline): SNHLY, FYNNEI. The CDR3 has 14 residues. J was trimmed by 3 bases and V by 6 bases; bases with no gene match: 7. This CDR3 is CASRGDRIVYEQYF. CDR3 DNA sequence: TGTGCCAGCAGGGGGGACAGGATCGTCTACGAGCAGTACTTC. Supplemented by reference TRBV2 and TRBJ2-7, the full variable domain reads EPEVTQTPSHQVTQMGQEVILRCVPISNHLYFYWYRQILGQKVEFLVSFYNNEISEKSEIFDDQFSVERPDGSNFTLKIRSTKLEDSAMYFCASRGDRIVYEQYFGPGTRLTVT.

This clone was picked up one time. The chain employs TRBV5-1 and TRBJ2-2; D not resolved. V lost 2 bases to trimming and J lost 4 bases, with 15 bases between them. Germline CDR1 reads SGHRS; CDR2 reads YFSETQ. This CDR3 has 16 residues. CDR3 in DNA: TGCGCCAGCAGCTTTTCGCGGAGCTCGGGCACCGGGGAGCTGTTTTTT. It is translated as CASSFSRSSGTGELFF. Combining the CDR3 with reference TRBV5-1 and TRBJ2-2 gives the whole variable domain KAGVTQTPRYLIKTRGQQVTLSCSPISGHRSVSWYQQTPGQGLQFLFEYFSETQRNKGNFPGRFSGRQFSNSRSEMNVSTLELGDSALYLCASSFSRSSGTGELFFGEGSRLTVL.

The CDR3 sequence is CASSWSGRDGELFF. The CDR3 DNA follows: TGTGCCAGTAGCTGGAGCGGGAGGGACGGGGAGCTGTTTTTT. This chain connects TRBV19 to TRBJ2-2; 10 bases align to TRBD2. CDR3 length: 14 residues. Germline-derived CDR1 and CDR2 are LNHDA and SQIVND (reference sequence). The V and J ends lost 6 bases and 7 bases, in that order; junction bases with no gene match: 5.

The V and J genes are TRBV5-5 and TRBJ2-5; TRBD2 agrees at 9 bases. Trimming cost V 0 bases and J 3 bases; bases outside gene matches: 3. Germline CDR1 is SGHKS and CDR2 is YYEKEE (reference sequence). The CDR3 spans 15 residues. The CDR3 is CASSLEASGKETQYF. In nucleotides, the CDR3 is TGTGCCAGCAGCTTGGAGGCTAGCGGGAAAGAGACCCAGTACTTC. Drawing the rest from reference TRBV5-5 and TRBJ2-5, the complete variable domain is DAGVTQSPTHLIKTRGQQVTLRCSPISGHKSVSWYQQVLGQGPQFIFQYYEKEERGRGNFPDRFSARQFPNYSSELNVNALLLGDSALYLCASSLEASGKETQYFGPGTRLLVL.